The 11 T cell receptor beta chains below all came from one sample that was sequenced in a study of beta chain features in type 1 diabetes. The investigators reverse transcribed all of the isolated RNA, so they sequenced expressed TCRB transcripts. Measured with immunoSEQ multiplex PCR; TCRdb has only the in-frame clones, and not every one. The sample holds 350,000 to 450,000 clones, about 14% seen once. Sequences were obtained from naive CD4+ T cells from blood. The receptors were gathered from a young man in good health.

The rearrangement uses TRBV5-1 and TRBJ2-1; D might be TRBD1 (5 bases). Trimming cost V 0 bases and J 5 bases, with 9 bases left between them. The CDR3 extends over 14 amino acids. Germline V gene data show CDR1 as SGHRS and CDR2 as YFSETQ. CDR3 residues: CASSLGQSNNEQFF. CDR3 sequence (DNA): TGCGCCAGCAGCTTGGGACAGAGCAACAATGAGCAGTTCTTC.

This clone was detected a few times. The V call is TRBV18, the J call TRBJ2-6, with unresolved D. The CDR3 has 14 residues. V dropped 4 bases and J dropped 0 bases, with 4 bases sitting between them. Germline V lookup: CDR1 KGHSH, CDR2 LQKENI. The CDR3: CASSLPSGANVLTF. In DNA, the CDR3 is TGTGCCAGCTCACTCCCCTCTGGGGCCAACGTCCTGACTTTC.

This clone was detected a few times. The chain combines TRBV21-1 with TRBJ2-7. TRBV21-1 is an annotated pseudogene. The CDR3 totals 10 residues. CDR3 sequence: CASSKGKQYF. The DNA of the CDR3 is TGTGCCAGCAGCAAAGGGAAGCAGTACTTC.

The chain couples TRBV18 to TRBJ2-4; 7 nucleotides agree with TRBD2. With 0 bases clipped from V and 0 bases from J, the junction kept 2 bases outside the gene matches. The CDR3 consists of 16 residues. Germline CDR1 is KGHSH and CDR2 is LQKENI. The CDR3 spells CASSPPGGVAKNIQYF. The CDR3 DNA sequence: TGTGCCAGCTCACCACCGGGAGGGGTAGCCAAAAACATTCAGTACTTC. The full variable domain, rest sourced from reference TRBV18 and TRBJ2-4, is NAGVMQNPRHLVRRRGQEARLRCSPMKGHSHVYWYRQLPEEGLKFMVYLQKENIIDESGMPKERFSAEFPKEGPSILRIQQVVRGDSAAYFCASSPPGGVAKNIQYFGAGTRLSVL.

The chain recombines TRBV2 with TRBJ2-5; either TRBD1 or TRBD2 may fit D (5 bases each). The CDR3 spans 14 residues. CDR1 is SNHLY and CDR2 is FYNNEI in the germline V gene. Trimming removed 4 bases at V and 1 base at J, with 10 bases between. CDR3 loop: CASSVPGPQETQYF. In nucleotides, the CDR3 is TGTGCCAGCAGTGTCCCGGGGCCCCAAGAGACCCAGTACTTC. The complete variable domain, with remaining parts taken from reference TRBV2 and TRBJ2-5, reads EPEVTQTPSHQVTQMGQEVILRCVPISNHLYFYWYRQILGQKVEFLVSFYNNEISEKSEIFDDQFSVERPDGSNFTLKIRSTKLEDSAMYFCASSVPGPQETQYFGPGTRLLVL.

This clone was seen a few times. The chain combines TRBV6-5 with TRBJ2-7; TRBD2 aligns across 11 bases. Germline trimming cut 5 bases from V and 6 bases from J; bases unmatched to any gene: 6. The CDR3 is made up of 14 amino acids. Germline loops: CDR1 MNHEY, CDR2 SVGAGI. Here the CDR3 reads CASSTSGSPGEQYV. The CDR3 DNA follows: TGTGCCAGCAGTACTAGCGGGAGCCCGGGCGAGCAGTACGTC.

The chain links TRBV7-2 to TRBJ2-5, with D maybe TRBD1 (6 bases). V was cut by 5 bases and J by 9 bases, with 22 bases left in between. The CDR3 contains 15 residues. CDR1 and CDR2 from the germline V gene are SGHTA and FQGNSA. In nucleotides, the CDR3 is TGTGCCAGCAGCAGAATAGGGGGTACTACATTCGCCCAGTACTTC. It yields the protein CASSRIGGTTFAQYF.

This clone was picked up a small number of times. V usage is TRBV11-2 and J usage is TRBJ2-7, with 8 bases lining up with TRBD2. From germline, CDR1 is SGHAT and CDR2 FQNNGV. V shed 1 base and J 2 bases; nucleotides not matched to a gene: 7. The CDR3 covers 16 residues. The CDR3 region has the DNA TGTGCCAGCAGCTTAGCTATTGGGACTAGGACCTACGAGCAGTACTTC. Translated: CASSLAIGTRTYEQYF.

This clone was seen a handful of times. The chain is built from TRBV7-6 and TRBJ2-3, with 7 bases fitting TRBD2. This CDR3 has 16 amino acids. Trimming removed 1 base from V and 5 bases from J; junction bases left unmatched: 9. From germline, CDR1 is SGHVS and CDR2 FNYEAQ. DNA of the CDR3: TGTGCCAGCAGCTTAGTGGCTAGCGGAACGATAGATACGCAGTATTTT. Translating it yields CASSLVASGTIDTQYF.

The chain recombines TRBV4-1 with TRBJ2-5; 8 nucleotides agree with TRBD2. CDR1 and CDR2 (germline): MGHRA, YSYEKL. V was pared by 8 bases and J by 5 bases, with 10 bases of the junction left unmatched. The CDR3 is made up of 14 amino acids. The CDR3: CASGVAGGPETQYF. CDR3 bases: TGCGCCAGCGGAGTCGCGGGGGGACCGGAGACCCAGTACTTC.

This chain links TRBV14 with TRBJ1-2; a weak D match, TRBD1 (6 bases). In germline, CDR1 is SGHDN, CDR2 FVKESK. CDR3 length: 16 residues. Trimming removed 1 base at V and 4 bases at J, with 16 bases between. The CDR3 is CASSQATGTLSYGYTF. CDR3 sequence (DNA): TGTGCCAGCAGCCAAGCAACCGGGACACTCTCCTATGGCTACACCTTC.